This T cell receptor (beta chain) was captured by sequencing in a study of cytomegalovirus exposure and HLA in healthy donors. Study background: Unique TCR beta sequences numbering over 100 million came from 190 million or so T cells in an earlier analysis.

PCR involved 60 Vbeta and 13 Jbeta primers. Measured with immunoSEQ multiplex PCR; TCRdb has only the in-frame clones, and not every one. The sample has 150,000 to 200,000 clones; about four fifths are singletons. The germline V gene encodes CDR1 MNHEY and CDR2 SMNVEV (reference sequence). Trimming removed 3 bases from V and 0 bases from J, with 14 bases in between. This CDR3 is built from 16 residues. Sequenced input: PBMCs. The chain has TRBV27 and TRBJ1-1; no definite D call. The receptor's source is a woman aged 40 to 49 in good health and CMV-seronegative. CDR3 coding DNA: TGTGCCAGCAGTTTTCTGTTTGACACCATGAACACTGAAGCTTTCTTT. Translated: CASSFLFDTMNTEAFF.